A single sample gave rise to the 21 T cell receptor beta chains below, sequenced in a study of blood T cell repertoires in COVID-19. Sequenced by immunoSEQ multiplex PCR; TCRdb stores in-frame clones only, minus some. Of 200,000 to 250,000 clones in the sample, around four fifths were seen once. The sequenced sample consisted of PBMCs or T cells enriched from blood (not recorded which). These TCRs come from a woman aged 45 to 65 who had been exposed to COVID-19.

The V gene is TRBV25-1, the J gene TRBJ1-4; a possible D gene is TRBD1 (5 bases). The CDR3 spans 14 residues. Germline V gene data show CDR1 as MGHDK and CDR2 as SYGVNS. V was pared by 1 base and J by 8 bases, with 11 bases between. CDR3 sequence: CASSESRDMEKLFF. As DNA, the CDR3 is TGTGCCAGCAGTGAATCCAGGGATATGGAAAAACTGTTTTTT.

J is TRBJ2-7 and V is TRBV2, with D perhaps matching TRBD2 (6 bases). This CDR3 is 12 amino acids long. Germline V lookup: CDR1 SNHLY, CDR2 FYNNEI. V lost 8 bases and J 4 bases, leaving 12 bases between the germline ends. This CDR3 is CASRDLGYEQYF. The CDR3 bases are TGTGCCAGCCGGGACTTAGGATACGAGCAGTACTTC.

The rearrangement joins TRBV5-6 to TRBJ2-5, with 9 bases lining up with TRBD1. The V and J ends lost 4 bases and 5 bases, in that order; junction bases with no gene match: 6. This CDR3 contains 14 residues. Germline V lookup: CDR1 SGHDT, CDR2 YYEEEE. CDR3: CASSLQGAIETQYF. The CDR3 DNA follows: TGTGCCAGCAGCCTACAGGGGGCAATTGAGACCCAGTACTTC.

The chain uses TRBV19 and TRBJ2-2, with TRBD1 as a possible D gene (6 bases). The V end lost 6 bases, the J end lost 1 base, and 9 bases lay between the germline ends. CDR1 is LNHDA, CDR2 SQIVND, per germline (reference sequence). This CDR3 region has 14 residues. CDR3 in DNA: TGTGCCAGTAGACAGGGTTGGAACACCGGGGAGCTGTTTTTT. Translating it yields CASRQGWNTGELFF.

V usage is TRBV4-1 and J usage is TRBJ1-2, with 9 bases aligning to TRBD1. Germline V gene lookup returns CDR1 MGHRA and CDR2 YSYEKL. This CDR3 comprises 12 residues. V lost 7 bases, J lost 8 bases, and 5 bases stayed unmatched. The CDR3: CASNFGTGGYTF. The CDR3 DNA reads TGCGCCAGCAATTTTGGGACAGGGGGCTACACCTTC.

Note on this clone: The junction and the germline gene differ at one end; a read error may be behind it. Here the CDR3 DNA reads TGTGCCAGCATTTACCCCCTCGTTCCCAACACTGAAGCTTTCTTT. This encodes CASIYPLVPNTEAFF. The chain is built from TRBV6-2 or TRBV6-3 and TRBJ1-1; D remains ambiguous. The CDR3 spans 15 residues. CDR1 is MNHEY and CDR2 is SVGEGT in the germline V gene.

The chain combines TRBV6-2 or TRBV6-3 with TRBJ2-1; D not certain. Germline-derived CDR1 and CDR2 are MNHEY and SVGEGT. CDR3 length: 13 amino acids. Trimming left V 4 bases short and J 2 bases short, with 6 bases between. CDR3 DNA: TGTGCCAGCAGTTTTAACACCTACAATGAGCAGTTCTTC. It is translated as CASSFNTYNEQFF.

The gene calls are TRBV7-9 and TRBJ1-4; unclear D gene. Trimming cost V 4 bases and J 10 bases, with 16 bases left between them. There are 14 residues in the CDR3. Germline V gives CDR1 SEHNR, CDR2 FQNEAQ (reference sequence). This chain's CDR3 is CASSSTDGGGKLFF. For the CDR3, the DNA is TGTGCCAGCAGCTCGACGGACGGTGGAGGAAAACTGTTTTTT.

The J gene is TRBJ1-2, the V gene TRBV11-2; D gene unclear. With 1 base removed from V and 0 bases from J, the gap between germline ends came to 6 bases. CDR1 SGHAT and CDR2 FQNNGV come from the germline V gene. This CDR3 is 14 amino acids long. The CDR3 DNA sequence: TGTGCCAGCAGCTTAGGTCCCACTAACTATGGCTACACCTTC. This gives the protein CASSLGPTNYGYTF.

The V and J genes are TRBV7-9 and TRBJ1-1, with a weak D call TRBD1 (5 bases). The germline V and J ends were trimmed by 1 base and 4 bases, with 7 bases remaining between them. Germline V gives CDR1 SEHNR, CDR2 FQNEAQ (reference sequence). The CDR3 sequence is 13 residues long. The CDR3 sequence is CASSLGQGTEAFF. In DNA, the CDR3 is TGTGCCAGCAGCTTAGGGCAGGGCACTGAAGCTTTCTTT.

This clone was found once. This sequence joins TRBV9 and TRBJ1-3, with D maybe TRBD1 (6 bases). CDR1 and CDR2 (germline): SGDLS, YYNGEE. V was clipped by 3 bases and J by 7 bases, with 29 bases between them. The CDR3 runs 19 residues. CDR3 nucleotides: TGTGCCAGCAGCGACCAAATGGGACACCCAGACAGTACCGGGAACACCATATATTTT. Translating gives CASSDQMGHPDSTGNTIYF.

The chain couples TRBV6-6 to TRBJ2-2, with D perhaps TRBD2 (7 bases). Germline CDR1 reads MNHNY; CDR2 reads SVGAGI (reference sequence). The CDR3 spans 16 residues. V shed 4 bases and J shed 4 bases, with 16 bases lying between them. This CDR3 is CASSSKGGEPTGELFF. In DNA form, the CDR3 reads TGTGCCAGCAGTTCCAAGGGGGGGGAGCCCACCGGGGAGCTGTTTTTT.

The genes are TRBV9 and TRBJ2-7; no reliable D call. Trimming removed 4 bases at V and 3 bases at J, with 14 bases between. CDR1 and CDR2 from the germline V gene are SGDLS and YYNGEE. The CDR3 contains 14 residues. The CDR3: CASSPRPGFYEQYF. The CDR3 region has the DNA TGTGCCAGCAGCCCCCGGCCGGGTTTCTACGAGCAGTACTTC.

The rearrangement uses TRBV29-1 and TRBJ2-1; 11 bases fit TRBD2. V gave up 8 bases and J gave up 13 bases; unmatched junction bases: 13. CDR3 length: 13 amino acids. Looked up from germline, CDR1 is SQVTM and CDR2 is ANQGSEA. The CDR3 here is CSCEPSGGPLQFF. Here the CDR3 DNA reads TGCAGCTGCGAGCCTAGCGGGGGGCCCTTACAGTTCTTC.

The V gene is TRBV2, the J gene TRBJ1-1; no firm D call. Trimming took 7 bases from V and 3 from J, leaving 12 bases between them. The CDR3 has 13 residues. The germline CDR1 and CDR2 sequences are SNHLY and FYNNEI. The CDR3 is CASMGGRDTEAFF. The DNA for the CDR3 is TGTGCCAGCATGGGAGGAAGGGACACTGAAGCTTTCTTT.

The chain is built from TRBV30 and TRBJ2-3; D is uncertain. The CDR3 totals 12 residues. The germline V and J ends were trimmed by 2 bases and 5 bases, with 8 bases remaining between them. Germline lookup yields CDR1 GTSNPN and CDR2 SVGIG (reference sequence). The CDR3, as DNA: TGTGCCTGGAGTCCAGGCGAAGATACGCAGTATTTT. Protein sequence: CAWSPGEDTQYF.

The genes are TRBV6-5 and TRBJ1-2; 7 bases align to TRBD1. Germline-derived CDR1 and CDR2 are MNHEY and SVGAGI. After removal of 2 bases from V and 6 bases from J, the junction contained 3 bases not matched to a gene. The CDR3 is 13 amino acids. CDR3 bases: TGTGCCAGCAGTTACCTAACAGGGGATGGCTACACCTTC. Translated: CASSYLTGDGYTF.

This clone came up once. This sequence joins TRBV6-2 or TRBV6-3 and TRBJ1-1; D may be TRBD1 (5 bases). The length of the CDR3 is 14 residues. V shed 6 bases and J shed 5 bases, with 16 bases lying between them. Germline-derived CDR1 and CDR2 are MNHEY and SVGEGT. In DNA, the CDR3 is TGTGCCAGCAGCTGGGGGAGGTCTAGGACTGAAGCTTTCTTT. This encodes CASSWGRSRTEAFF.

This chain joins TRBV11-1 and TRBJ1-6, with D uncertain. V was pared by 4 bases and J by 10 bases, with 17 bases between. From germline, CDR1 is SGHAT and CDR2 FQDESV (reference sequence). The CDR3 totals 15 residues. The CDR3 region is CASSSTLDRLSPLHF. CDR3 sequence (DNA): TGTGCCAGCAGCTCCACACTGGACCGACTATCACCCCTCCACTTT. Complete variable domain (other parts from reference TRBV11-1 and TRBJ1-6): EAEVAQSPRYKITEKSQAVAFWCDPISGHATLYWYRQILGQGPELLVQFQDESVVDDSQLPKDRFSAERLKGVDSTLKIQPAELGDSAMYLCASSSTLDRLSPLHFGNGTRLTVT.

The chain has TRBV5-4 and TRBJ2-1; 8 bases match TRBD2. V was pared by 0 bases and J by 7 bases, with 9 bases of the junction left unmatched. This CDR3 comprises 16 residues. The germline V gene encodes CDR1 SGHNT and CDR2 YYREEE (reference sequence). Here the CDR3 DNA reads TGTGCCAGCAGCTTGGTGGGGAAGCGGGGGAATAATGAGCAGTTCTTC. Amino acids: CASSLVGKRGNNEQFF.

The sample holds a few counts of this clone. V and J are TRBV11-2 and TRBJ1-2, with 9 bases lining up with TRBD1. The CDR3 has 15 residues. V lost 5 bases to trimming and J lost 4 bases; unmatched junction nucleotides: 8. Per germline, CDR1 SGHAT and CDR2 FQNNGV. The DNA for the CDR3 is TGTGCCAGCAGCGCCCGACAGGGGGTTGGCTATGGCTACACCTTC. It translates to CASSARQGVGYGYTF.